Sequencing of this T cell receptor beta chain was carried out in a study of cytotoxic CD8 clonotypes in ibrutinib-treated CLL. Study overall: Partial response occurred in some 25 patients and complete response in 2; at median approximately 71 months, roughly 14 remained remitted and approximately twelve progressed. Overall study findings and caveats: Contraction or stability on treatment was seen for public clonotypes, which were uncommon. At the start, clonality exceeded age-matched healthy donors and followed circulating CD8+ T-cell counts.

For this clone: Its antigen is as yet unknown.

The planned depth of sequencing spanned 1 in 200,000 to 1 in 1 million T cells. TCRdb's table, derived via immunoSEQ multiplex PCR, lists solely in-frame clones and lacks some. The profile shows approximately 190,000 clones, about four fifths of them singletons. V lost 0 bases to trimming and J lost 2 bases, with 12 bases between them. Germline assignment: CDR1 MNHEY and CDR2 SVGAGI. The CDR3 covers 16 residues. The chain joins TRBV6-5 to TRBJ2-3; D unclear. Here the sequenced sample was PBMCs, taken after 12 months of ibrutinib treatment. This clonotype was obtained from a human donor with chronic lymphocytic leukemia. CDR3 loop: CASSYSSQILTDTQYF. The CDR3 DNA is TGTGCCAGCAGTTACTCGAGCCAGATACTCACAGATACGCAGTATTTT.